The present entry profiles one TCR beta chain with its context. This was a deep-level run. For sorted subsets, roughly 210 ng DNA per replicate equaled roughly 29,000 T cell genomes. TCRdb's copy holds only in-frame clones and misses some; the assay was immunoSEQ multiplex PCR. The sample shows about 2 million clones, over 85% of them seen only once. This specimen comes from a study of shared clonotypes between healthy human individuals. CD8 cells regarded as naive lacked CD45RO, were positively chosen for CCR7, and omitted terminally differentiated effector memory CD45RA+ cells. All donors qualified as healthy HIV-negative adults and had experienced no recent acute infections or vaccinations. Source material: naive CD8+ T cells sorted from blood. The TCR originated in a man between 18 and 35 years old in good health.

CDR3 protein: CASGAGSDIQYF. The CDR3 DNA sequence: TGTGCCAGTGGGGCGGGGTCGGACATTCAGTACTTC. The chain links TRBV6-6 to TRBJ2-4; TRBD2 might be the D (6 bases). The length of the CDR3 is 12 residues. V lost 9 bases and J lost 8, with 14 bases in between. Germline V lookup: CDR1 MNHNY, CDR2 SVGAGI (reference sequence).